This TCR beta chain was observed in a study of shared clonotypes between healthy human individuals. Worth noting for this clone: The antigen remains unidentified.

The CDR3 consists of 14 residues. V trimming: 5 bases; J trimming: 2 bases; junction bases outside the gene matches: 4. CDR1 is SGHTA, CDR2 FQGTGA, per germline. Sequencing was performed with immunoSEQ multiplex PCR; in TCRdb, only in-frame clones are kept and a portion is missing. The sample has approximately 1.9 million clones, 85% to 95% seen once; the top ten hold under 2%. Study results and caveats: Larger estimated richness was generally seen in naive subsets than in memory subsets. Tissue TCR repertoires likely differ from these blood-only repertoires. Sequencing depth was expected to influence donor clonotype sharing.

CD45RO negativity and positive selection for CCR7 defined naive CD8 cells, a population that excluded terminally differentiated effector memory CD45RA+ cells. The chain couples TRBV7-3 to TRBJ2-5; TRBD1 matches at 8 bases. The TCR comes from a man between 18 and 29 years old in good health. Some clones in this sample may be carry-over from other donors' samples. The sample consisted of naive CD8+ T cells from PBMCs. Here the CDR3 reads CASSLRTGQETQYF. CDR3 bases: TGTGCCAGCAGCCTCCGGACAGGGCAAGAGACCCAGTACTTC. The entire variable domain, with the rest obtained from reference TRBV7-3 and TRBJ2-5, is as follows: GAGVSQTPSNKVTEKGKYVELRCDPISGHTALYWYRQSLGQGPEFLIYFQGTGAADDSGLPNDRFFAVRPEGSVSTLKIQRTERGDSAVYLCASSLRTGQETQYFGPGTRLLVL.